This entry concerns a single T cell receptor beta chain. TCRdb fed the PCR reads into MiXCR, producing one record per CDR3 protein. The sample has more than 9,000 distinct CDR3 sequences; under 70% are singletons. Germline loops: CDR1 SGHTA, CDR2 FQGNSA. Trimming removed 5 bases at V and 0 bases at J, with 10 bases between. The CDR3 is made up of 15 amino acids. This record belongs to a study of tumor-infiltrating lymphocytes in oesophageal squamous cell carcinoma. The clonotype comes from a male donor with esophageal squamous cell carcinoma. The V call is TRBV7-2, the J call TRBJ2-2; D remains ambiguous. Specimen: esophageal tumor tissue. The CDR3 region is CASSQTPTNTGELFF. The DNA for the CDR3 is TGTGCCAGCAGCCAGACACCGACGAACACCGGGGAGCTGTTTTTT.